This TCR beta chain was retrieved from a study of blood T cell repertoires in COVID-19. About the study: In each case, the material was cDNA or gDNA derived from T cells, B-cell-depleted T cells, or PBMCs.

Participant ages covered about 18 to 89 years across 24 US areas. As handled by the study authors: Nucleated cell number was recorded as an estimate derived from reference gene primer amplification. Generated by immunoSEQ multiplex PCR, the TCRdb table keeps only in-frame clones and is missing some. V and J calls plus clone size are reproduced from that table; the DNA served to infer D and trimming. The data show some 240,000 clones, about 90% seen once. This CDR3 has 15 amino acids. Germline V gives CDR1 SGHKS, CDR2 YYEKEE (reference sequence). V was pared by 2 bases and J by 4 bases, with 15 bases between.

The source is a woman aged 40 to 50 with acute COVID-19. Material: PBMCs or T cells enriched from blood (not recorded which). The chain links TRBV5-5 to TRBJ1-1; no reliable D call. The CDR3 is CASSFLGGRFTEAFF. CDR3 DNA: TGTGCCAGCAGCTTCCTGGGAGGGAGGTTCACTGAAGCTTTCTTT.